These 6 T cell receptor beta chains were sequenced from one sample in a study of beta chain features in type 1 diabetes. Whole-study findings and limits: Moderate but significant shortening of TCRB CDR3s was recorded in all four CD4+ subsets from Type 1 diabetes patients.

TCRB transcripts that were expressed got sequenced, as all of the isolated RNA had been reverse transcribed. Clones were sequenced by immunoSEQ multiplex PCR, and TCRdb holds only the in-frame ones, with some missing. The profile shows about 150,000 clones, approximately 8.7% of them singletons. The antigens for these receptors are not known. Input material: central memory CD4+ T cells from blood. These receptors were taken from a woman aged 25 to 39 with type 1 diabetes.

This clone was counted at least ten times. This chain uses TRBV4-2 with TRBJ2-1; 11 bases agree with TRBD2. The CDR3 runs 16 residues. With 0 bases clipped from V and 4 bases from J, the junction kept 2 bases outside the gene matches. The germline V gene has CDR1 LGHNA and CDR2 YNFKEQ. This CDR3 is CASSQDWTSGYNEQFF. Here the CDR3 DNA reads TGTGCCAGCAGCCAAGATTGGACTAGCGGGTACAATGAGCAGTTCTTC.

A note on this clone: Within the sample, other DNA sequences also encode this same CDR3. The rearrangement joins TRBV7-3 to TRBJ2-3; a weak D match, TRBD1 (5 bases). Germline V lookup: CDR1 SGHTA, CDR2 FQGTGA. V was cut by 3 bases and J by 3 bases, with 7 bases left in between. The CDR3 sequence is 13 residues long. The CDR3 protein is CASSLQGTDTQYF. The CDR3 bases are TGTGCCAGCAGCTTGCAGGGTACAGATACGCAGTATTTT.

This sequence joins TRBV30 and TRBJ2-2; D unclear. CDR3 size: 13 residues. V was clipped by 0 bases and J by 10 bases, with 12 bases between them. Germline CDR1 GTSNPN, CDR2 SVGIG (reference sequence). CDR3 residues: CAWSVQTGLELFF. In DNA, the CDR3 is TGTGCCTGGAGTGTACAAACCGGGTTGGAGCTGTTTTTT.

This chain connects TRBV30 to TRBJ2-7; a possible D gene is TRBD2 (6 bases). This CDR3 is 17 amino acids long. Between the trimmed V and J ends, which lost 1 base and 0 bases, there was a span of 19 bases. Looked up from germline, CDR1 is GTSNPN and CDR2 is SVGIG (reference sequence). CDR3 sequence reads: CAWSGGTAGRSSYEQYF. For the CDR3, the DNA is TGTGCCTGGAGTGGCGGCACTGCGGGAAGGAGCTCCTACGAGCAGTACTTC. Full variable domain (rest looked up from reference TRBV30 and TRBJ2-7): SQTIHQWPATLVQPVGSPLSLECTVEGTSNPNLYWYRQAAGRGLQLLFYSVGIGQISSEVPQNLSASRPQDRQFILSSKKLLLSDSGFYLCAWSGGTAGRSSYEQYFGPGTRLTVT.

The J gene is TRBJ2-2, the V gene TRBV11-2, with D perhaps matching TRBD2 (6 bases). This CDR3 has 15 residues. Trimming took off 5 bases at V and 1 base at J, with 11 bases between the two ends. Germline V gene lookup returns CDR1 SGHAT and CDR2 FQNNGV. CDR3 residues: CASSGGRWNTGELFF. In DNA form, the CDR3 reads TGTGCCAGCAGCGGGGGGAGGTGGAACACCGGGGAGCTGTTTTTT.

This clone was detected only a few times. The rearrangement uses TRBV18 and TRBJ2-1; the match to TRBD1 covers 9 bases. The CDR3 covers 17 residues. Trimming removed 2 bases from V and 0 bases from J; junction bases left unmatched: 5. From germline, CDR1 is KGHSH and CDR2 LQKENI. In DNA form, the CDR3 reads TGTGCCAGCTCACCATTCGGACAGGGGAGCTCCTACAATGAGCAGTTCTTC. Translated: CASSPFGQGSSYNEQFF. Combining the CDR3 with reference TRBV18 and TRBJ2-1 gives the whole variable domain NAGVMQNPRHLVRRRGQEARLRCSPMKGHSHVYWYRQLPEEGLKFMVYLQKENIIDESGMPKERFSAEFPKEGPSILRIQQVVRGDSAAYFCASSPFGQGSSYNEQFFGPGTRLTVL.